The 32 T cell receptor beta chains given below trace back to one sample, sequenced in a study of T cell responses to AZD1222 COVID-19 vaccine. Measured with immunoSEQ multiplex PCR; TCRdb has only the in-frame clones, and not every one. Of 25,000 to 35,000 clones in the sample, around 80% were seen once. The sample here was peripheral blood, taken on day 0 of AZD1222 vaccination. Receptors were obtained from an adult in good health.

This rearrangement joins TRBV6-5 to TRBJ1-4; 10 bases fit TRBD1. CDR1 MNHEY and CDR2 SVGAGI come from the germline V gene. The CDR3 contains 14 residues. J lost 7 bases, V lost 5 bases, and 4 bases had no gene match. CDR3: CASSRDRGAEKLFF. DNA for the CDR3: TGTGCCAGCAGTAGGGACAGGGGAGCTGAAAAACTGTTTTTT.

This clone came up a few times. The chain carries TRBV29-1 and TRBJ1-2; TRBD1 matches 10 bases. Germline V lookup: CDR1 SQVTM, CDR2 ANQGSEA. The J segment lost 4 bases and the V segment lost 3 bases, leaving 11 bases of the junction unmatched. The CDR3 is 16 amino acids. The CDR3 bases are TGCAGCGTTGACGGGACAGGGGAGGGTCAGGGCTATGGCTACACCTTC. Encoded protein: CSVDGTGEGQGYGYTF.

The chain recombines TRBV9 with TRBJ1-6; 7 bases are shared with TRBD1. The germline gives CDR1 SGDLS, CDR2 YYNGEE. CDR3 length equals 16 residues. The junction had 10 bases not matched to a gene; V was cut back by 5 bases and J by 5 bases. The CDR3 sequence is CASSLRSGTDNSPLHF. In nucleotides, the CDR3 is TGTGCCAGCAGTCTCCGGAGCGGGACAGATAATTCACCCCTCCACTTT. The variable domain in full, with the rest retrieved from reference TRBV9 and TRBJ1-6, is DSGVTQTPKHLITATGQRVTLRCSPRSGDLSVYWYQQSLDQGLQFLIQYYNGEERAKGNILERFSAQQFPDLHSELNLSSLELGDSALYFCASSLRSGTDNSPLHFGNGTRLTVT.

The V call is TRBV10-1, the J call TRBJ2-7; perhaps TRBD2 as D (5 bases). V was shortened by 3 bases and J by 1 base, with 10 bases between the two germline ends. The V gene's germline CDR1 is WNHNN and CDR2 SYGVQD (reference sequence). This CDR3 contains 14 residues. CDR3 protein: CASSDRRSSYEQYF. Here the CDR3 DNA reads TGCGCCAGCAGTGATAGGAGGTCTTCCTACGAGCAGTACTTC.

The chain couples TRBV4-2 to TRBJ1-2; no firm D call. V was clipped by 0 bases and J by 4 bases, with 9 bases between them. The germline V gene encodes CDR1 LGHNA and CDR2 YNFKEQ. CDR3 length: 14 amino acids. CDR3 DNA: TGTGCCAGCAGCCAAGATCTGGGTCTCTATGGCTACACCTTC. As protein: CASSQDLGLYGYTF.

The rearrangement joins TRBV19 to TRBJ1-3; no reliable D call. Germline V gene sequence: CDR1 LNHDA, CDR2 SQIVND (reference sequence). The CDR3 has 16 amino acids. The V end was cut by 5 bases, the J end by 4 bases, with 18 bases between. Here the CDR3 DNA reads TGTGCCAGTAGTGGCGGACGGATCCTTGGGGGAAACACCATATATTTT. Translation: CASSGGRILGGNTIYF.

The gene calls are TRBV6-5 and TRBJ2-7; D is undetermined. Germline assignment: CDR1 MNHEY and CDR2 SVGAGI. V shed 2 bases and J shed 6 bases, with 11 bases lying between them. The CDR3 extends over 13 amino acids. The CDR3 is CASSYLQAGEQYF. CDR3 bases: TGTGCCAGCAGTTACCTGCAAGCAGGCGAGCAGTACTTC.

The chain couples TRBV11-2 to TRBJ1-2, with D maybe TRBD1 (5 bases). The CDR3 contains 16 residues. CDR1 and CDR2 (germline): SGHAT, FQNNGV. With 0 bases removed from V and 8 bases from J, the gap between germline ends came to 19 bases. The CDR3 spells CASSLDPAGVAWGYTF. The CDR3 bases are TGTGCCAGCAGCTTAGATCCCGCGGGGGTGGCGTGGGGCTACACCTTC.

CDR3 nucleotides: TGTGCCAGCACCGCGGCCCGGGGCCAAGAGACCCAGTACTTC. This sequence encodes CASTAARGQETQYF. J is TRBJ2-5 and V is TRBV5-4; TRBD2 might be the D (5 bases). V gave up 6 bases and J gave up 1 base, with 13 bases separating them. There are 14 residues in the CDR3. CDR1 and CDR2 from the germline V gene are SGHNT and YYREEE (reference sequence).

The rearrangement uses TRBV6-6 and TRBJ2-7; D assignment may be TRBD1 or TRBD2 (5 bases each). Looked up from germline, CDR1 is MNHNY and CDR2 is SVGAGI (reference sequence). Trimming removed 6 bases at V and 6 bases at J, with 21 bases between. The CDR3 is 15 amino acids. CDR3 sequence reads: CASSYGTSNGIEQYV. Written as DNA, the CDR3 is TGTGCCAGCAGCTACGGGACCAGCAACGGAATCGAGCAGTACGTC.

This chain links TRBV5-4 with TRBJ2-1; D unresolved. CDR1 is SGHNT and CDR2 is YYREEE in the germline V gene (reference sequence). The CDR3 runs to 13 residues. Trimming removed 3 bases at V and 5 bases at J, with 9 bases between. CDR3 sequence (DNA): TGTGCCAGCAGCTCTTGGGCGGACAATGAGCAGTTCTTC. This gives the protein CASSSWADNEQFF.

CDR3 residues: CASSPGQGDRTWETQYF. The CDR3 DNA sequence: TGTGCCAGCAGTCCCGGACAGGGGGACCGAACTTGGGAGACCCAGTACTTC. This chain uses TRBV6-6 with TRBJ2-5; 10 nucleotides match TRBD1. This CDR3 comprises 17 residues. The V gene end was trimmed by 5 bases and the J gene end by 5 bases; junction bases not matched to a gene: 14. Germline lookup yields CDR1 MNHNY and CDR2 SVGAGI (reference sequence).

The CDR3, as DNA: TGTGCCAGCAGCGTAGGGGACAGCTATGAAAAACTGTTTTTT. Protein: CASSVGDSYEKLFF. The genes are TRBV9 and TRBJ1-4, with TRBD1 matching 7 bases. There are 14 residues in the CDR3. Germline-derived CDR1 and CDR2 are SGDLS and YYNGEE. Trimming took 0 bases from V and 6 from J; bases not matched to a gene: 2. Variable domain in full (rest from reference TRBV9 and TRBJ1-4): DSGVTQTPKHLITATGQRVTLRCSPRSGDLSVYWYQQSLDQGLQFLIQYYNGEERAKGNILERFSAQQFPDLHSELNLSSLELGDSALYFCASSVGDSYEKLFFGSGTQLSVL.

This chain connects TRBV4-1 to TRBJ1-1, with D perhaps TRBD1 (5 bases). Germline CDR1 MGHRA, CDR2 YSYEKL. The germline V and J ends were trimmed by 1 base and 1 base, with 16 bases remaining between them. The CDR3 is 17 amino acids. CDR3 sequence: CASSQVFLRDGNTEAFF. CDR3 bases: TGCGCCAGCAGCCAAGTGTTCCTGCGGGACGGGAACACTGAAGCTTTCTTT.

This rearrangement joins TRBV18 to TRBJ1-4, with D perhaps matching TRBD1 (5 bases). Per germline, CDR1 KGHSH and CDR2 LQKENI. The CDR3 is 11 amino acids. V lost 3 bases and J 10 bases, leaving 6 bases between the germline ends. DNA for the CDR3: TGTGCCAGCTCACCGGGGGGAAAACTGTTTTTT. Translation gives CASSPGGKLFF.

The chain uses TRBV19 and TRBJ1-4; D remains ambiguous. Trimming pared 6 bases from V and 0 bases from J, leaving 11 bases between. The CDR3 length is 15 residues. Germline-derived CDR1 and CDR2 are LNHDA and SQIVND (reference sequence). The chain's CDR3 is CASSARTATNEKLFF. The CDR3 nucleotides read TGTGCCAGTAGCGCCAGGACTGCAACTAATGAAAAACTGTTTTTT.

This clone came up a few times. The chain couples TRBV2 to TRBJ2-7; D perhaps matches TRBD2 (5 bases). V was cut by 1 base and J by 0 bases, with 13 bases left in between. This CDR3 contains 16 residues. Germline CDR1 is SNHLY and CDR2 is FYNNEI. CDR3 nucleotides: TGTGCCAGCAGTGAAGGGACTCTCTGGAGCTCCTACGAGCAGTACGTC. This codes for CASSEGTLWSSYEQYV.

The gene calls are TRBV3-1 (or the pseudogene TRBV3-2) and TRBJ2-1, with D possibly TRBD2 on 6 matching bases. Germline V gives CDR1 LGHDT, CDR2 YNNKEL (reference sequence). V was shortened by 4 bases and J by 2 bases, with 12 bases between the two germline ends. This CDR3 is built from 15 residues. Here the CDR3 DNA reads TGTGCCAGCAGCCCATCTAGCGTCACCTACAATGAGCAGTTCTTC. Translation gives CASSPSSVTYNEQFF.

A single count supports this clone. The V and J genes are TRBV5-5 and TRBJ1-5; D unclear. There are 12 residues in the CDR3. Germline-derived CDR1 and CDR2 are SGHKS and YYEKEE (reference sequence). V was cut by 2 bases and J by 5 bases, with 5 bases left in between. DNA for the CDR3: TGTGCCAGCAGCTTCGCCGATCAGCCCCAGCATTTT. It specifies CASSFADQPQHF.

The chain is built from TRBV19 and TRBJ2-7, with 11 bases that match TRBD1. Germline assignment: CDR1 LNHDA and CDR2 SQIVND (reference sequence). The CDR3 consists of 15 residues. The junction had 6 bases not matched to a gene; V was cut back by 6 bases and J by 2 bases. The CDR3 protein is CASSSRTGGTYEQYF. CDR3 DNA: TGTGCCAGTAGCTCACGGACAGGGGGCACCTACGAGCAGTACTTC.

This rearrangement joins TRBV18 to TRBJ1-2; weak D call: TRBD1 (6 bases). Trimming cost V 2 bases and J 8 bases, with 18 bases left between them. This CDR3 comprises 15 residues. CDR1 KGHSH and CDR2 LQKENI come from the germline V gene. CDR3 nucleotide sequence: TGTGCCAGCTCACCAATTGACGAGGGGGGAAAAGGCTACACCTTC. This sequence encodes CASSPIDEGGKGYTF.

The chain joins TRBV24-1 to TRBJ2-3; 11 nucleotides match TRBD1. The ends lost 2 bases at V and 5 bases at J; junction bases unmatched: 5. The V gene's germline CDR1 is KGHDR and CDR2 SFDVKD. CDR3 size: 16 residues. Here the CDR3 DNA reads TGTGCCACCAGTGATTCTGGACAGGGGGCAAGAGATACGCAGTATTTT. This codes for CATSDSGQGARDTQYF.

CDR3 in amino acids: CASPQPRIRGTRGGYTF. For the CDR3, the DNA is TGTGCCAGCCCCCAGCCGAGGATACGGGGAACTCGTGGTGGCTACACCTTC. V is TRBV21-1 and J is TRBJ1-2. TRBV21-1 is noted as a pseudogene. There are 17 residues in the CDR3.

The V and J genes are TRBV12-5 and TRBJ2-1; 7 bases are shared with TRBD2. The CDR3 spans 13 residues. CDR1 LGHNT and CDR2 FRNRAP come from the germline V gene. After removal of 5 bases from V and 7 bases from J, the junction contained 5 bases not matched to a gene. For the CDR3, the DNA is TGTGCTAGTGGTCATCAAGCGGGAAATGAGCAGTTCTTC. It specifies CASGHQAGNEQFF.

The chain joins TRBV5-4 to TRBJ1-1; D perhaps matches TRBD1 (6 bases). This CDR3 has 15 residues. Trimming took 3 bases from V and 2 from J, leaving 14 bases between them. The germline gives CDR1 SGHNT, CDR2 YYREEE (reference sequence). CDR3: CASSSGGRGNTEAFF. CDR3 bases: TGTGCCAGCAGCTCCGGGGGGCGCGGAAACACTGAAGCTTTCTTT.

V gene TRBV18 combines with J gene TRBJ2-7; D might be TRBD1 (8 bases). V lost 0 bases to trimming and J lost 7 bases, with 13 bases between them. Germline V gene lookup returns CDR1 KGHSH and CDR2 LQKENI. The CDR3 is made up of 14 amino acids. The CDR3 DNA sequence: TGTGCCAGCTCACCACCGAACAGGGGGGGTGAGCAGTACTTC. This codes for CASSPPNRGGEQYF.

This clone was seen a single time. J is TRBJ1-6 and V is TRBV7-2; D is possibly TRBD1 (5 bases). The CDR3 runs 16 residues. Per germline, CDR1 SGHTA and CDR2 FQGNSA. The V gene lost 1 base and the J gene lost 4 bases, with 11 bases spanning the gap. CDR3 nucleotides: TGTGCCAGCAGCTTAGAACAGGCTGGGTATAATTCACCCCTCCACTTT. It codes for CASSLEQAGYNSPLHF.

This clone was detected only once. The rearrangement joins TRBV7-8 to TRBJ2-4, with D possibly being TRBD1 (5 bases). V was clipped by 4 bases and J by 9 bases, with 13 bases between them. This CDR3 is 13 amino acids long. Germline assignment: CDR1 SGHVS and CDR2 FQNEAQ. The CDR3, as DNA: TGTGCCAGCAGCTCTGGGGCCCAAGGCATTCAGTACTTC. Its protein product is CASSSGAQGIQYF.

The chain joins TRBV2 to TRBJ2-5; D not certain. Trimming cost V 1 base and J 13 bases, with 10 bases left between them. CDR1 is SNHLY, CDR2 FYNNEI, per germline. This CDR3 region has 11 residues. The CDR3 protein is CASSEESQGYF. The CDR3 DNA sequence: TGTGCCAGCAGTGAAGAAAGTCAAGGGTACTTC.

This clone has a single count. V gene TRBV23-1 combines with J gene TRBJ2-3, with 13 bases lining up with TRBD2. TRBV23-1 is designated an ORF whose function remains uncertain. Germline trimming cut 7 bases from V and 2 bases from J; bases unmatched to any gene: 12. This CDR3 region has 18 residues. CDR3 in amino acids: CASIPTSGRAGITDTQYF. CDR3 DNA sequence: TGCGCCAGCATCCCCACTAGCGGGAGGGCCGGGATCACAGATACGCAGTATTTT.

V and J are TRBV5-4 and TRBJ2-4, with D perhaps given as TRBD1 or TRBD2 (5 bases each). Germline CDR1 is SGHNT and CDR2 is YYREEE (reference sequence). With 5 bases removed from V and 1 base from J, the gap between germline ends came to 10 bases. CDR3 length: 14 amino acids. CDR3 amino acids: CASSPWGAKNIQYF. In nucleotides, the CDR3 is TGTGCCAGCAGTCCGTGGGGGGCCAAAAACATTCAGTACTTC.

The rearrangement uses TRBV14 and TRBJ1-1, with TRBD1 identical over 8 bases. Looked up from germline, CDR1 is SGHDN and CDR2 is FVKESK. With 4 bases clipped from V and 1 base from J, the junction kept 17 bases outside the gene matches. This CDR3 spans 19 amino acids. CDR3: CASSLGYVQGADRNTEAFF. The CDR3 DNA follows: TGTGCCAGCAGCCTGGGGTACGTCCAGGGGGCCGACAGGAACACTGAAGCTTTCTTT.